This T cell receptor (beta chain) was retrieved from a study of lymphopenia after photon versus proton radiotherapy (dated by TCRdb to between 2017 and 2020). Describing the broader study: In patients with gastrointestinal tumors who developed high-grade lymphopenia, the study compared the immunological effects of photon radiation therapy with those of proton radiation therapy. A cohort of around 21 patients with gastrointestinal tumors who received either photon or proton therapy and subsequently developed lymphopenia was included. The goal of the study was to characterize the differences between the two radiation modalities in how they affect the immune system.

Summary of the overall study and its limitations: During treatment, patients who received proton therapy stayed relatively stable, whereas patients who received photon therapy lost naive T cells and TCR diversity and gained effector/memory populations. The survival association was assessed only in patients who died, and the authors presented better survival with proton therapy as a possibility rather than a demonstrated result. Across the cohort, an inverse correlation was found between a larger post-nadir drop in TCR diversity and overall survival time among patients who died. After the lymphocyte count nadir, photon-treated repertoires showed oligoclonal expansion, especially of CD8+ Temra cells, which drove the drop in diversity.

This clone has only one observation. Its target antigen remains unknown. No much larger clone exists at a distance of one base, and base qualities are not known. The germline ends are 14 bases apart after V is trimmed by 3 bases and J by 15 bases. The CDR3 starts with the cysteine, ends with the phenylalanine, and has 12 residues. Only CDR3 DNA is held: 36 bases, read in frame from base 1. Based on the germline V gene, the CDR1 and CDR2 sequences are KGHSH and LQKENI. The library was built by means of the immunoSEQ multiplex PCR assay. T cell repertoires were profiled with deep sequencing of rearranged TCR beta loci together with multiparametric flow cytometry. TCRdb's version of the immuneACCESS table is confined to in-frame rearrangements and falls short of the full clone set. An unresolved V gene accounts for under half of the shortfall where checked; the remainder is of unknown origin. Across this sample there are more than 25,000 clones, with around nine tenths seen only once. The ten largest account for 47% of the sample.

The rearranged segments are TRBV18 and TRBJ1-4; TRBD1 is a possible D gene, resting on 6 matching bases. The receptor comes from an older woman with cholangiocarcinoma. Some clones in this sample may be carry-over from other donors' samples. The sample in question was peripheral blood, obtained from a patient treated with proton-based radiotherapy. The CDR3 protein: CASSPLTGQVFF. The nucleotide sequence is given as TGTGCCAGCTCACCTTTGACAGGCCAGGTGTTTTTT.